One sample yielded the 15 T cell receptor beta chains listed below, sequenced in a study of OX40 agonist ivuxolimab in advanced cancers. The protocol was immunoSEQ multiplex PCR, while the TCRdb copy is restricted to in-frame clones and leaves out a portion. The sample includes about 28,000 clones, about 80% of them seen just once. The source was CD4+ or CD8+ T cells sorted from blood, collected in a trial of the OX40 agonist ivuxolimab. The receptors were sampled from an adult with an advanced solid tumor such as melanoma, head and neck, liver or kidney cancer.

Only one count was recorded for this clone. This chain uses TRBV7-2 with TRBJ2-3, with 8 bases fitting TRBD2. The CDR3 consists of 19 residues. V was pared by 1 base and J by 8 bases, with 20 bases of the junction left unmatched. Germline CDR1 reads SGHTA; CDR2 reads FQGNSA. The CDR3 nucleotides are TGTGCCAGCAGCTTAGATCGGTTGGCTAGCGGGCCATTACCCGGTACGCAGTATTTT. Encoded protein: CASSLDRLASGPLPGTQYF.

The chain is built from TRBV4-2 and TRBJ2-3; D tentatively reads TRBD1 or TRBD2 (5 bases each). V gave up 3 bases and J gave up 6 bases, with 7 bases separating them. This CDR3 has 12 amino acids. Germline V gene sequence: CDR1 LGHNA, CDR2 YNFKEQ. The CDR3 region is CASSQGDDTQYF. As DNA, the CDR3 is TGTGCCAGCAGCCAGGGGGACGATACGCAGTATTTT.

This clone was observed a single time. The J gene is TRBJ2-7, the V gene TRBV2; 7 nucleotides agree with TRBD1. The CDR3 loop spans 14 amino acids. Germline CDR1 SNHLY, CDR2 FYNNEI. J lost 1 base, V lost 8 bases, and 8 bases had no gene match. The CDR3, as DNA: TGTGCCAGCCCAAGAGGGACAGAGTCCTACGAGCAGTACTTC. It yields the protein CASPRGTESYEQYF.

This clone was seen a few times. V is TRBV15 and J is TRBJ2-7; no reliable D call. This CDR3 has 14 amino acids. Trimming left V 0 bases short and J 2 bases short, with 8 bases between. Germline assignment: CDR1 LNHNV and CDR2 YYDKDF (reference sequence). CDR3 sequence reads: CATSREGVTYEQYF. CDR3 nucleotides: TGTGCCACCAGCAGAGAGGGCGTGACCTACGAGCAGTACTTC.

The V gene is TRBV4-3, the J gene TRBJ2-3, with D perhaps matching TRBD1 (5 bases). Trimming pared 4 bases from V and 0 bases from J, leaving 14 bases between. The germline V gene encodes CDR1 LGHNA and CDR2 YSLEER. The CDR3 spans 16 residues. The DNA for the CDR3 is TGCGCCAGCAGCCCAGGACAAGCGCTTAGCACAGATACGCAGTATTTT. This sequence encodes CASSPGQALSTDTQYF.

The genes are TRBV2 and TRBJ1-2, with D uncertain. This CDR3 comprises 15 residues. V was trimmed by 8 bases and J by 6 bases, leaving 22 bases between them. Germline lookup yields CDR1 SNHLY and CDR2 FYNNEI. CDR3 sequence: CASLGQIGRGDGYTF. The CDR3 region has the DNA TGTGCCAGCTTAGGGCAAATTGGACGGGGAGATGGCTACACCTTC.

The V gene is TRBV7-2, the J gene TRBJ1-4; 7 bases are shared with TRBD1. The CDR3 sequence is 16 residues long. The germline V gene encodes CDR1 SGHTA and CDR2 FQGNSA. V dropped 5 bases and J dropped 5; count of bases not matched to a gene: 11. This CDR3 is CASSPLGLTGNEKLFF. CDR3 bases: TGTGCCAGCAGCCCTTTAGGCCTGACAGGGAATGAAAAACTGTTTTTT.

The rearrangement joins TRBV13 to TRBJ1-2, with D tentatively TRBD1 (6 bases). The CDR3 sequence is 16 residues long. The ends were cut back, 5 bases at V and 0 bases at J, with 16 bases in the middle. Germline lookup yields CDR1 PRHDT and CDR2 FYEKMQ (reference sequence). The CDR3 sequence: CASSPRGDNPNYGYTF. CDR3 DNA sequence: TGTGCCAGCAGCCCTCGGGGGGACAATCCTAACTATGGCTACACCTTC.

This rearrangement joins TRBV4-3 to TRBJ1-1; D remains unclear. V lost 0 bases and J lost 0, with 14 bases in between. CDR3 length: 17 residues. From germline, CDR1 is LGHNA and CDR2 YSLEER. The CDR3 loop is CASSQEEAGFMNTEAFF. Written as DNA, the CDR3 is TGCGCCAGCAGCCAAGAGGAGGCAGGCTTCATGAACACTGAAGCTTTCTTT.

The gene calls are TRBV5-4 and TRBJ2-1; 7 nucleotides agree with TRBD1. The ends lost 4 bases at V and 0 bases at J; junction bases unmatched: 7. CDR1 and CDR2 from the germline V gene are SGHNT and YYREEE (reference sequence). The CDR3 has 16 residues. The CDR3, as DNA: TGTGCCAGCAGCGGGGCCAGGGGGAGCTCCTACAATGAGCAGTTCTTC. Encoded protein: CASSGARGSSYNEQFF.

This rearrangement joins TRBV27 to TRBJ1-2, with 10 bases lining up with TRBD1. This CDR3 is built from 14 residues. J lost 4 bases, V lost 6 bases, and 5 bases had no gene match. The germline gives CDR1 MNHEY, CDR2 SMNVEV (reference sequence). The CDR3, as DNA: TGTGCCAGCAGGGGACAGGGGATAGGCTATGGCTACACCTTC. The encoded protein is CASRGQGIGYGYTF.

The V and J genes are TRBV19 and TRBJ2-7, with a weak D call TRBD2 (7 bases). This CDR3 has 15 amino acids. With 6 bases removed from V and 2 bases from J, the gap between germline ends came to 17 bases. Germline CDR1 is LNHDA and CDR2 is SQIVND (reference sequence). CDR3 sequence: CASRPEGGQAYEQYF. Written as DNA, the CDR3 is TGTGCCAGTAGGCCCGAGGGGGGGCAGGCCTACGAGCAGTACTTC.

This chain links TRBV30 with TRBJ2-1; D is possibly TRBD2 (5 bases). The CDR3 is 13 amino acids. Germline CDR1 and CDR2: GTSNPN and SVGIG (reference sequence). V was trimmed by 3 bases and J by 8 bases, leaving 14 bases between them. This CDR3 reads CAWSGDLGHEQFF. Written as DNA, the CDR3 is TGTGCCTGGAGCGGGGATTTAGGTCATGAGCAGTTCTTC.

CDR3 in amino acids: CSVTITGVGELFF. CDR3 sequence (DNA): TGCAGCGTCACAATAACAGGGGTCGGGGAGCTGTTTTTT. The J gene is TRBJ2-2, the V gene TRBV29-1; 7 bases are shared with TRBD1. Germline CDR1 and CDR2: SQVTM and ANQGSEA. This CDR3 comprises 13 residues. Trimming cost V 6 bases and J 7 bases; bases outside gene matches: 8.

The rearrangement joins TRBV6-5 to TRBJ1-2; TRBD1 is a possible D gene (5 bases). Between the trimmed V and J ends, which lost 8 bases and 4 bases, there was a span of 11 bases. Per the germline V gene, CDR1 is MNHEY and CDR2 is SVGAGI. The CDR3 is made up of 12 amino acids. The CDR3 bases are TGTGCCAGCGGATCAGGGAGCTATGGCTACACCTTC. It codes for CASGSGSYGYTF.